Presented here are 21 T cell receptor beta chains from one specimen sequenced in a study of T-cell memory formation after mild COVID-19. TCRdb re-called the 5' RACE reads with MiXCR, one entry per CDR3 protein. The repertoire has around 390,000 distinct CDR3 sequences, around a sixth of them found once; the top ten carry 20% to 25%. What was sequenced was PBMCs or a T cell subset sorted from them (not recorded which). Source of these receptors: a man aged 18 to 29 who had mild COVID-19 (a few samples of this study predate the infection). Cell type and time point are not known.

This chain connects TRBV20-1 to TRBJ1-2; the D is unclear. Deletions cut 4 bases from V and 4 bases from J, with 19 bases between. Germline CDR1 DFQATT, CDR2 SNEGSKA (reference sequence). This CDR3 comprises 15 residues. CDR3 in amino acids: CSAIADREKGYGYTF. CDR3 nucleotide sequence: TGCAGTGCTATTGCGGACCGAGAGAAAGGCTATGGCTACACCTTC.

The chain carries TRBV5-1 and TRBJ2-3, with D hard to call. The V gene's germline CDR1 is SGHRS and CDR2 YFSETQ. There are 14 residues in the CDR3. Trimming left V 7 bases short and J 2 bases short, with 14 bases between. Written as DNA, the CDR3 is TGCGCCAGCTTGGGCGAGCCTAACACAGATACGCAGTATTTT. Translated, it gives CASLGEPNTDTQYF.

The chain links TRBV4-3 to TRBJ1-4; tentative D call: TRBD1 (5 bases). Looked up from germline, CDR1 is LGHNA and CDR2 is YSLEER. There are 16 residues in the CDR3. V lost 0 bases to trimming and J lost 8 bases, with 16 bases between them. The CDR3 sequence is CASSQDRSGGDEKLFF. CDR3 coding DNA: TGCGCCAGCAGCCAAGATAGGTCGGGGGGTGACGAAAAACTGTTTTTT.

This clonotype was counted between two and nine times. This chain connects TRBV5-1 to TRBJ2-2, with D perhaps TRBD1 or TRBD2 (6 bases each). Trimming took 3 bases from V and 4 from J, leaving 7 bases between them. Germline CDR1 reads SGHRS; CDR2 reads YFSETQ. There are 13 residues in the CDR3. The CDR3 sequence: CASSWGATGELFF. CDR3 nucleotide sequence: TGCGCCAGCAGCTGGGGGGCCACCGGGGAGCTGTTTTTT.

At least ten counts were recorded for this clonotype. V gene TRBV9 combines with J gene TRBJ2-7; D possibly matches TRBD1 or TRBD2 (5 bases each). Trimming removed 3 bases at V and 6 bases at J, with 16 bases between. There are 14 residues in the CDR3. Germline lookup yields CDR1 SGDLS and CDR2 YYNGEE. The CDR3 DNA follows: TGTGCCAGCAGCGGAACCGGATGGGGGTCCGAGCAGTACTTC. Its protein product is CASSGTGWGSEQYF.

V gene TRBV6-2 or TRBV6-3 combines with J gene TRBJ1-5; a possible D gene is TRBD1 (6 bases). The CDR3 is 17 amino acids. CDR1 is MNHEY and CDR2 is SVGEGT in the germline V gene. Trimming removed 2 bases from V and 0 bases from J, with 14 bases in between. The CDR3 DNA reads TGTGCCAGCAGTTACAGTAGACAGGACTATAGCAATCAGCCCCAGCATTTT. Translation gives CASSYSRQDYSNQPQHF.

The chain couples TRBV19 to TRBJ1-2; 7 bases are shared with TRBD1. The V segment lost 6 bases and the J segment 2 bases; nucleotides outside the gene matches: 6. Germline-derived CDR1 and CDR2 are LNHDA and SQIVND (reference sequence). The CDR3 is 14 residues long. CDR3 region: CASRAPGQNYGYTF. In DNA, the CDR3 is TGTGCCAGTAGAGCCCCGGGACAGAACTATGGCTACACCTTC.

This clonotype was seen a few times. The chain is built from TRBV6-2 or TRBV6-3 and TRBJ2-6; perhaps TRBD1 as D (6 bases). With 6 bases removed from V and 0 bases from J, the gap between germline ends came to 9 bases. Germline lookup yields CDR1 MNHEY and CDR2 SVGEGT. The CDR3 extends over 15 amino acids. CDR3 region: CASSTGSSGANVLTF. For the CDR3, the DNA is TGTGCCAGCAGCACAGGGAGCTCTGGGGCCAACGTCCTGACTTTC.

The table lists this clonotype with a few counts. The chain uses TRBV7-2 and TRBJ2-1, with 11 positions matching TRBD1. The CDR3 sequence is 15 residues long. The V gene's germline CDR1 is SGHTA and CDR2 FQGNSA. J was trimmed by 6 bases and V by 3 bases; bases with no gene match: 4. CDR3 protein: CASSLIGTGGNEQFF. The DNA of the CDR3 is TGTGCCAGCAGCTTGATTGGGACAGGGGGCAATGAGCAGTTCTTC.

This chain uses TRBV6-5 with TRBJ2-1, with 11 bases matching TRBD1. The V gene's germline CDR1 is MNHEY and CDR2 SVGAGI. The CDR3 covers 14 residues. V trimming: 6 bases; J trimming: 7 bases; junction bases outside the gene matches: 5. Written as DNA, the CDR3 is TGTGCCAGCAGACCCGGACAGGGGGCGAATGAGCAGTTCTTC. Protein sequence: CASRPGQGANEQFF.

The genes are TRBV24-1 and TRBJ2-2; D ambiguous. Germline V CDR1 and CDR2: KGHDR, SFDVKD. The CDR3 extends over 16 amino acids. V was trimmed by 1 base and J by 2 bases, leaving 10 bases between them. The CDR3 nucleotides read TGTGCCACCAGTGATTTCTCAGCAGGTAACACCGGGGAGCTGTTTTTT. It translates to CATSDFSAGNTGELFF.

This clonotype came up many times. The rearrangement links TRBV7-3 to TRBJ2-2, with 9 bases fitting TRBD1. Germline CDR1 SGHTA, CDR2 FQGTGA. Trimming took 4 bases from V and 1 from J; bases not matched to a gene: 7. The CDR3 runs to 17 residues. In DNA, the CDR3 is TGTGCCAGCAGCTCGGACAGGGGCCGATTGAACACCGGGGAGCTGTTTTTT. This translates into CASSSDRGRLNTGELFF.

The chain combines TRBV4-2 with TRBJ2-2; D gene uncertain. V lost 5 bases, J lost 6 bases, and 7 bases lay in between. Germline loops: CDR1 LGHNA, CDR2 YNFKEQ. This CDR3 contains 12 residues. CDR3 coding DNA: TGTGCCAGCAGCAGGGAATCCGGGGAGCTGTTTTTT. Encoded protein: CASSRESGELFF.

CDR3 coding DNA: TGTGCCAGCAGCTTGGTCAATCAGCCCCAGCATTTT. Protein sequence: CASSLVNQPQHF. This chain links TRBV5-5 with TRBJ1-5; D is ambiguous. Germline lookup yields CDR1 SGHKS and CDR2 YYEKEE (reference sequence). The CDR3 is 12 amino acids. Trimming shortened V by 0 bases and J by 3 bases, and 1 base separated the two germline ends.

This clonotype has a count of ten or more. The chain uses TRBV4-3 and TRBJ2-5; D not certain. Trimming stripped 1 base from V and 2 bases from J, with 8 bases between. The V gene's germline CDR1 is LGHNA and CDR2 YSLEER. CDR3 length: 14 amino acids. The chain's CDR3 is CASSQVLLQETQYF. The CDR3 bases are TGCGCCAGCAGCCAAGTTTTGCTTCAAGAGACCCAGTACTTC.

This clonotype appeared a few times. V is TRBV20-1 and J is TRBJ1-2, with D perhaps TRBD1 (6 bases). This CDR3 comprises 12 residues. The V end was cut by 6 bases, the J end by 6 bases, with 14 bases between. Germline CDR1 reads DFQATT; CDR2 reads SNEGSKA (reference sequence). The DNA for the CDR3 is TGCAGTGCCCGGAACCAGGGGAATGGCTACACCTTC. Translated: CSARNQGNGYTF.

The chain uses TRBV7-2 and TRBJ1-1; the match to TRBD1 covers 7 bases. The ends lost 5 bases at V and 1 base at J; junction bases unmatched: 16. Looked up from germline, CDR1 is SGHTA and CDR2 is FQGNSA. The CDR3 covers 18 residues. CDR3 bases: TGTGCCAGCAGCGACTTGGGGGGTAGGGGGCGGTGGAACACTGAAGCTTTCTTT. This codes for CASSDLGGRGRWNTEAFF. Looking up the rest from reference TRBV7-2 and TRBJ1-1 gives the full variable domain: GAGVSQSPSNKVTEKGKDVELRCDPISGHTALYWYRQSLGQGLEFLIYFQGNSAPDKSGLPSDRFSAERTGGSVSTLTIQRTQQEDSAVYLCASSDLGGRGRWNTEAFFGQGTRLTVV.

This clonotype was observed a handful of times. The V gene is TRBV7-3, the J gene TRBJ2-2; no reliable D call. Trimming cost V 2 bases and J 4 bases, with 8 bases left between them. Germline CDR1 SGHTA, CDR2 FQGTGA. CDR3 length equals 14 residues. The CDR3 DNA sequence: TGTGCCAGCAGCTTAGGGCACCCCACCGGGGAGCTGTTTTTT. Protein: CASSLGHPTGELFF.

V is TRBV20-1 and J is TRBJ1-1, with D possibly matching TRBD1 (6 bases). The CDR3 runs 15 residues. Trimming took 1 base from V and 3 from J, leaving 15 bases between them. Per the germline V gene, CDR1 is DFQATT and CDR2 is SNEGSKA (reference sequence). As DNA, the CDR3 is TGCAGTGCTAGAGTAGGACAGCCGGAATACACTGAAGCTTTCTTT. This translates into CSARVGQPEYTEAFF.

This clonotype was seen more than once but under ten times. The chain combines TRBV12-3 or TRBV12-4 with TRBJ2-1; D not certain. The CDR3 is 14 amino acids. Between the trimmed V and J ends, which lost 1 base and 5 bases, there was a span of 9 bases. In DNA, the CDR3 is TGTGCCAGCAGTTTAGGGTGGCTAGACAATGAGCAGTTCTTC. Translating it yields CASSLGWLDNEQFF.

This chain uses TRBV7-9 with TRBJ2-3, with 13 bases matching TRBD2. The CDR3 contains 21 residues. Germline V lookup: CDR1 SEHNR, CDR2 FQNEAQ (reference sequence). V lost 5 bases and J lost 1; bases outside the gene matches: 18. The chain's CDR3 is CASSVTLLAGGTKDRTDTQYF. The DNA of the CDR3 is TGTGCCAGCAGCGTAACTCTACTAGCGGGAGGGACCAAGGACCGCACAGATACGCAGTATTTT.